This TCR beta chain was sequenced in a study of T cells in Graves' hyperthyroidism and ophthalmopathy. The study's findings and limits: In validation, the model predicted ophthalmopathy. These predictions came a median about 6.5 months before onset. Among thyroid clonotypes expanded above 0.001, most also appeared in blood.

TCR beta CDR3 sequences were amplified from RNA transcripts. First-round RT-PCR with HTBI primers amplified the TCR CDR3 region. TCRdb independently ran MiXCR on the multiplex PCR reads; one entry per CDR3 protein. The table records roughly 560,000 distinct CDR3 sequences, about 15% of them present only once. This clonotype has ten or more counts. Its antigen is undetermined. The TCR originated in a woman aged 40 to 55 with Graves' ophthalmopathy. Sequenced: blood.

CDR3 sequence (DNA): TGTGCCAGCAGCACCCCGGCGCGGGAGACCCAGTACTTC. This translates into CASSTPARETQYF. This chain links TRBV28 with TRBJ2-5; no definite D call. The V gene's germline CDR1 is MDHEN and CDR2 SYDVKM. With 6 bases removed from V and 5 bases from J, the gap between germline ends came to 13 bases. The CDR3 is made up of 13 amino acids.